This T cell receptor beta chain was identified during a study of cytomegalovirus exposure and HLA in healthy donors. The V gene lost 1 base and the J gene lost 5 bases, with 11 bases spanning the gap. This CDR3 contains 15 residues. Germline V gene lookup returns CDR1 LGHNA and CDR2 YSLEER. In the PCR, 60 Vbeta and 13 Jbeta primers were used. Produced via immunoSEQ multiplex PCR; TCRdb's table is partial and in-frame only. The sample table includes approximately 140,000 clones. Concerning this clone: What it binds is unknown.

Findings and caveats of the study: For most TCR beta V segments, an earlier analysis put the productive rate at about 87% or about 30% of the time. In a later analysis, specific HLA alleles were associated with approximately 16,000 TCR beta sequences at a 0.05 false discovery rate. Follow-up analysis later connected one missense variant in DCLRE1C with trimming of TCR beta V- and J-genes.

The sequenced material came from PBMCs. The V gene is TRBV4-3, the J gene TRBJ2-2, with D possibly being TRBD2 (5 bases). This TCR came from a woman in her forties or fifties in good health and CMV-seronegative. CDR3 loop: CASSQALAGTGELFF. The CDR3 nucleotides read TGCGCCAGCAGCCAAGCTCTAGCAGGAACCGGGGAGCTGTTTTTT.